The 28 T cell receptor beta chains given below trace back to one sample, sequenced in a study of blood T cell repertoires in COVID-19. TCRdb's copy holds only in-frame clones and misses some; the assay was immunoSEQ multiplex PCR. Of approximately 400,000 clones in the sample, approximately 88% are singletons; the top ten hold more than 0.95%. Sequencing input: peripheral blood. These receptors originate from a man aged 35 to 55 with acute or convalescent COVID-19.

CDR3 in amino acids: CASKWRVSNTEAFF. For the CDR3, the DNA is TGTGCCAGTAAATGGCGGGTTTCGAACACTGAAGCTTTCTTT. J is TRBJ1-1 and V is TRBV19; D gene unclear. CDR3 length: 14 residues. The V end was cut by 7 bases, the J end by 1 base, with 13 bases between. Germline loops: CDR1 LNHDA, CDR2 SQIVND (reference sequence).

V and J are TRBV6-4 and TRBJ2-1; maybe TRBD2 (5 bases). The germline V and J ends were trimmed by 4 bases and 6 bases, with 10 bases remaining between them. The CDR3 has 13 residues. Germline assignment: CDR1 MRHNA and CDR2 SNTAGT. The CDR3, as DNA: TGTGCCAGCAGTGTGGGCGGGTCCAATGAGCAGTTCTTC. The encoded protein is CASSVGGSNEQFF.

The chain employs TRBV6-6 and TRBJ2-5; no definite D call. The CDR3 is made up of 12 amino acids. The germline V and J ends were trimmed by 6 bases and 4 bases, with 9 bases remaining between them. Germline lookup yields CDR1 MNHNY and CDR2 SVGAGI (reference sequence). In DNA, the CDR3 is TGTGCCAGCAGAGACCCGGGAGAGACCCAGTACTTC. This sequence encodes CASRDPGETQYF.

This clone has just one count. V and J are TRBV24-1 and TRBJ1-1; 7 bases agree with TRBD1. Trimming at V came to 3 bases and at J to 0 bases, leaving 12 bases not matched to a gene. CDR3 length: 18 residues. Per germline, CDR1 KGHDR and CDR2 SFDVKD. The CDR3 region has the DNA TGTGCCACCAGTGATCCCACCGGACAGGCCAACATGAACACTGAAGCTTTCTTT. Its protein product is CATSDPTGQANMNTEAFF.

The chain is built from TRBV24-1 and TRBJ1-6; maybe TRBD1 (6 bases). The CDR3 is made up of 21 amino acids. Trimming left V 0 bases short and J 4 bases short, with 24 bases between. Germline CDR1 and CDR2: KGHDR and SFDVKD. The chain's CDR3 is CATSDLDRLPFPYSYNSPLHF. The CDR3 DNA sequence: TGTGCCACCAGTGATTTGGACAGGCTCCCGTTCCCGTATTCGTATAATTCACCCCTCCACTTT.

V and J are TRBV6-5 and TRBJ1-5, with a tentative D call TRBD1 (6 bases). V shed 1 base and J shed 0 bases, with 10 bases lying between them. CDR1 and CDR2 (germline): MNHEY, SVGAGI. The CDR3 loop spans 16 amino acids. Here the CDR3 reads CASSYLGQISNQPQHF. Here the CDR3 DNA reads TGTGCCAGCAGTTACTTAGGACAGATTAGCAATCAGCCCCAGCATTTT.

The chain uses TRBV6-2 or TRBV6-3 and TRBJ1-3, with D possibly being TRBD1 (6 bases). Germline V gene lookup returns CDR1 MNHEY and CDR2 SVGEGT. V lost 6 bases, J lost 0 bases, and 15 bases lay in between. This CDR3 is built from 16 residues. This CDR3 reads CASSPRGANSGNTIYF. The CDR3 DNA is TGTGCCAGCAGCCCCAGGGGAGCCAACTCTGGAAACACCATATATTTT.

J is TRBJ1-3 and V is TRBV5-4; no clear D. CDR1 and CDR2 (germline): SGHNT, YYREEE (reference sequence). This CDR3 contains 13 residues. Trimming shortened V by 0 bases and J by 4 bases, and 5 bases separated the two germline ends. The CDR3 region is CASSLGRGNTIYF. The CDR3 bases are TGTGCCAGCAGCTTGGGCAGGGGAAACACCATATATTTT. Combining the CDR3 with reference TRBV5-4 and TRBJ1-3 gives the whole variable domain ETGVTQSPTHLIKTRGQQVTLRCSSQSGHNTVSWYQQALGQGPQFIFQYYREEENGRGNFPPRFSGLQFPNYSSELNVNALELDDSALYLCASSLGRGNTIYFGEGSWLTVV.

This chain uses TRBV24-1 with TRBJ1-1; D gene ambiguous. The CDR3 loop spans 15 amino acids. Trimming removed 7 bases at V and 1 base at J, with 15 bases between. Germline V lookup: CDR1 KGHDR, CDR2 SFDVKD. The CDR3 loop is CATRRIREPNTEAFF. The CDR3 bases are TGTGCCACCAGGAGGATCCGGGAGCCGAACACTGAAGCTTTCTTT.

The chain combines TRBV3-1 (or the pseudogene TRBV3-2) with TRBJ1-4; D might be TRBD1 (6 bases). Germline V CDR1 and CDR2: LGHDT, YNNKEL (reference sequence). Deletions cut 0 bases from V and 4 bases from J, with 9 bases between. The CDR3 contains 15 residues. CDR3 DNA sequence: TGTGCCAGCAGCCAAGAGGGGGCGTATAATGAAAAACTGTTTTTT. Amino acid sequence: CASSQEGAYNEKLFF.

The chain has TRBV2 and TRBJ1-2; TRBD1 matches at 9 bases. Germline V CDR1 and CDR2: SNHLY, FYNNEI. Unmatched junction bases numbered 8, after V lost 5 bases and J lost 4 bases. This CDR3 comprises 15 residues. The DNA of the CDR3 is TGTGCCAGCAGTAAGGGCGACAGGGGGATCTATGGCTACACCTTC. As protein: CASSKGDRGIYGYTF.

The genes are TRBV27 and TRBJ1-2; the match to TRBD1 covers 11 bases. CDR3 size: 13 residues. V lost 4 bases, J lost 6 bases, and 1 base stayed unmatched. Germline values: CDR1 MNHEY, CDR2 SMNVEV (reference sequence). CDR3 region: CASSWTGGNGYTF. In nucleotides, the CDR3 is TGTGCCAGCAGTTGGACAGGGGGCAATGGCTACACCTTC.

The chain employs TRBV9 and TRBJ2-7, with 11 positions matching TRBD1. This CDR3 contains 14 residues. V lost 7 bases, J lost 3 bases, and 6 bases stayed unmatched. Germline CDR1 SGDLS, CDR2 YYNGEE. The CDR3 sequence is CASGPGTGGYEQYF. The CDR3 region has the DNA TGTGCCAGCGGGCCCGGGACAGGGGGCTACGAGCAGTACTTC.

This clone was seen just once. J is TRBJ2-1 and V is TRBV6-1; the D is unclear. Germline lookup yields CDR1 MNHNS and CDR2 SASEGT. The CDR3 covers 17 residues. Trimming pared 4 bases from V and 0 bases from J, leaving 16 bases between. DNA of the CDR3: TGTGCCAGCAGTGGTGAACTTGACGGGTTCTCCTACAATGAGCAGTTCTTC. It is translated as CASSGELDGFSYNEQFF.

A single count supports this clone. The V gene is TRBV19, the J gene TRBJ2-1, with D tentatively TRBD1 (6 bases). The CDR3 has 15 residues. Germline CDR1 is LNHDA and CDR2 is SQIVND (reference sequence). V gave up 4 bases and J gave up 4 bases, with 14 bases separating them. In DNA, the CDR3 is TGTGCCAGTAGTAGCGCATCAGGGGCTTACAATGAGCAGTTCTTC. Translated, it gives CASSSASGAYNEQFF.

The chain combines TRBV29-1 with TRBJ1-2; D remains unclear. Germline V lookup: CDR1 SQVTM, CDR2 ANQGSEA. The germline V and J ends were trimmed by 1 base and 2 bases, with 5 bases remaining between them. The CDR3 totals 12 residues. The CDR3 sequence is CSVEGSNYGYTF. CDR3 sequence (DNA): TGCAGCGTTGAAGGTAGCAACTATGGCTACACCTTC.

The gene calls are TRBV2 and TRBJ1-5; D is undetermined. Germline V gene lookup returns CDR1 SNHLY and CDR2 FYNNEI. CDR3 length: 15 residues. V was trimmed by 6 bases and J by 0 bases, leaving 12 bases between them. CDR3 sequence reads: CASRSKLYSNQPQHF. In DNA, the CDR3 is TGTGCCAGCAGGAGTAAGTTATATAGCAATCAGCCCCAGCATTTT.

The CDR3 reads CASSEAGIRGAKQETQYF. DNA of the CDR3: TGTGCCAGCAGTGAAGCGGGGATTCGTGGGGCGAAGCAAGAGACCCAGTACTTC. The V gene is TRBV2, the J gene TRBJ2-5; tentative D call: TRBD1 (5 bases). The CDR3 is 18 amino acids. In germline, CDR1 is SNHLY, CDR2 FYNNEI. V was shortened by 0 bases and J by 2 bases, with 19 bases between the two germline ends.

V usage is TRBV4-3 and J usage is TRBJ1-6; D may be TRBD1 (6 bases). Per germline, CDR1 LGHNA and CDR2 YSLEER. The CDR3 covers 14 residues. Trimming took 3 bases from V and 8 from J, leaving 11 bases between them. The CDR3 is CASSQDPGDSPLHF. The CDR3 bases are TGCGCCAGCAGCCAGGATCCAGGGGATTCACCCCTCCACTTT.

The chain carries TRBV7-9 and TRBJ1-2; D remains unclear. CDR3 size: 15 residues. Germline V gene lookup returns CDR1 SEHNR and CDR2 FQNEAQ (reference sequence). V shed 4 bases and J shed 3 bases, with 15 bases lying between them. CDR3 in DNA: TGTGCCAGCAGCTCGGGTTCGGGGTGGGACTATGGCTACACCTTC. It codes for CASSSGSGWDYGYTF.

The J gene is TRBJ2-7, the V gene TRBV28, with TRBD2 matching over 11 bases. This CDR3 contains 15 residues. The J segment lost 7 bases and the V segment lost 6 bases, leaving 11 bases of the junction unmatched. Germline lookup yields CDR1 MDHEN and CDR2 SYDVKM. For the CDR3, the DNA is TGTGCCAGCAGACCGCTAGCGGGAGGCCCGTGGGAGCAGTACTTC. Translating it yields CASRPLAGGPWEQYF.

Note on this clone: Additional DNA sequences in this sample encode the identical CDR3. The gene calls are TRBV30 and TRBJ1-5; perhaps TRBD1 as D (5 bases). V lost 2 bases and J 7 bases, leaving 12 bases between the germline ends. There are 13 residues in the CDR3. Germline values: CDR1 GTSNPN, CDR2 SVGIG (reference sequence). CDR3 DNA: TGTGCCTGGAGTCCGGGCGGGGGGCAGCCCCAGCATTTT. Protein product: CAWSPGGGQPQHF.

This chain connects TRBV5-1 to TRBJ1-6; D ambiguous. CDR1 is SGHRS and CDR2 is YFSETQ in the germline V gene. The CDR3 totals 14 residues. Trimming cost V 4 bases and J 7 bases, with 12 bases left between them. The CDR3 spells CASSRTEFNSPLHF. The CDR3, as DNA: TGCGCCAGCAGCCGAACAGAATTCAATTCACCCCTCCACTTT.

The V gene is TRBV7-3, the J gene TRBJ1-2; D unclear. Germline CDR1 SGHTA, CDR2 FQGTGA. This CDR3 is 15 amino acids long. With 4 bases removed from V and 8 bases from J, the gap between germline ends came to 20 bases. CDR3 amino acids: CASSYSAERFSGYTF. In DNA form, the CDR3 reads TGTGCCAGCAGCTACTCGGCAGAGCGGTTTTCGGGCTACACCTTC.

The V gene is TRBV9, the J gene TRBJ2-1; 7 bases line up with TRBD2. This CDR3 has 16 amino acids. V trimming: 3 bases; J trimming: 2 bases; junction bases outside the gene matches: 8. Germline V CDR1 and CDR2: SGDLS, YYNGEE. CDR3 in amino acids: CASSGLGEGTYNEQFF. CDR3 in DNA: TGTGCCAGCAGCGGTCTTGGGGAGGGAACCTACAATGAGCAGTTCTTC.

V usage is TRBV7-6 and J usage is TRBJ2-7, with D perhaps TRBD1 (6 bases). The germline CDR1 and CDR2 sequences are SGHVS and FNYEAQ. The CDR3 has 15 residues. V was trimmed by 1 base and J by 4 bases, leaving 14 bases between them. CDR3: CASSLGGRLNYEQYF. Here the CDR3 DNA reads TGTGCCAGCAGCTTAGGGGGGCGGCTTAATTACGAGCAGTACTTC.

V gene TRBV19 combines with J gene TRBJ1-1; 7 nucleotides align to TRBD1. Germline CDR1 LNHDA, CDR2 SQIVND (reference sequence). V shed 11 bases, J shed 0 bases, and the junction held 21 bases outside the gene matches. This CDR3 is built from 18 residues. The DNA of the CDR3 is TGTGCCTCAAACCCCTTGAACCGGGACAGAACTCTGAACACTGAAGCTTTCTTT. Amino acids: CASNPLNRDRTLNTEAFF.

V usage is TRBV7-9 and J usage is TRBJ2-7; 8 nucleotides align to TRBD1. The length of the CDR3 is 14 residues. CDR1 is SEHNR and CDR2 is FQNEAQ in the germline V gene (reference sequence). The trim removed 6 bases at V and 2 bases at J, leaving 6 bases unmatched. The CDR3 loop reads CASSSDRGPYEQYF. The CDR3 bases are TGTGCCAGCAGTTCCGACAGGGGCCCCTACGAGCAGTACTTC.